This TCR beta chain is drawn from a study of CD8+ T cells in alopecia areata (dated by TCRdb to 2016 to 2018). Study-wide context: The treated patients, all with moderate-to-severe alopecia areata, were enrolled in an open-label pilot trial of oral tofacitinib given at 5 to 10 mg twice daily. Tofacitinib was administered for 6 to 18 months, and 6 months of follow-up off drug were then conducted to assess delayed response and recurrence. The SALT score, which quantifies the percentage of affected scalp surface area, was used to measure disease severity in treated patients. The study used high-throughput TCRbeta sequencing to examine T cell clonal expansion in alopecia areata, in both the C3H/HeJ mouse model and human patients. Human TCRbeta sequencing covered scalp tissue and sorted CD4+ and CD8+ peripheral blood T cells from patchy and totalis/universalis alopecia areata patients and healthy controls. Biopsies were taken from tofacitinib-treated patients at baseline and again at 4 and 24 weeks into treatment, and several of those patients also had a later scalp biopsy. Clonality in the scalp was compared among normal scalp (n=4), patchy alopecia areata scalp (n=8), and alopecia totalis/universalis scalp (n=8). RNA was obtained with the PAXgene miRNA kit for fixed scalp, the miRNeasy kit for PBMCs, and the RNeasy kit for mouse skin. Amplification of TCRbeta CDR3 regions was done by immunoSEQ multiplex PCR using 35 Vbeta forward primers and 13 Jbeta reverse primers. Broad study findings and their caveats: Unlike mouse skin, where gammadelta T cells dominate, normal human skin contains resident alphabeta T cells that get sequenced too, which complicates analysis of the scalp TCR repertoire. Because the treated cohort was small and had only one nonresponder, larger studies are needed to examine links between baseline CD8+ expansion and response. Shared TCR sequences between patients were less evident than in mice, which may be partly attributable to HLA diversity in the patient population. During tofacitinib treatment, many expanded lesional clones remained in scalp and blood, and this persistence may partly explain relapse after treatment is stopped. Tofacitinib significantly decreased scalp clonality and the number of expanded CD8+ clones among the top 100 scalp clones. Compared with normal scalp, lesional scalp had higher clonality and more expanded CD8+ clones, particularly in alopecia totalis/universalis, a pattern that suggests antigenic drive.

This clone was observed a single time. There is no known antigen for this receptor. The record has no base qualities; no much larger clone is one base away. Based on the germline V gene, the CDR1 and CDR2 sequences are SGHTA and FQGNSA. The CDR3, from cysteine to phenylalanine, totals 16 residues. Left in the record is the CDR3 DNA by itself, 48 bases read in frame from the first base. V loses 5 bases of germline sequence and J loses 5 bases, and the interval between the two ends is 18 bases. The time point label corresponds to: 4 weeks on oral tofacitinib. Interpreted using the paper, the treatment or condition label stands for: oral pan-JAK inhibitor, 5-10 mg twice daily. Lesional scalp punch biopsies and peripheral blood were collected from alopecia areata patients. PBMCs were isolated by density centrifugation and stained for CD3, CD4 and CD8, after which CD4+ and CD8+ T cells were sorted on a FACSAria.

Receptor amplification or capture employed the immunoSEQ multiplex PCR assay. To provide template for TCR sequencing, every sample had RNA extracted and reverse transcribed into cDNA. First-strand cDNA was synthesized with SuperScript III using a 2:1 mix of oligo-dT and random hexamers. Amplification bias was assessed with a synthetic immune receptor repertoire, and residual bias was removed computationally. The study's processing was this. Raw reads were preprocessed for error removal, and CDR3 was defined according to IMGT conventions as running from the conserved cysteine to phenylalanine. Clonality was calculated as 1 minus Shannon entropy normalized by log2 of the number of productive unique TCRs. Whether each scalp clone was CD4 or CD8 was inferred by checking scalp TCRbeta sequences against the CD4 and CD8 repertoires from sorted blood. The clones in this table, taken by TCRdb from immuneACCESS, are in-frame only. Not every clone is retained; where verified, under half of the shortfall comes from an unresolved V gene, and the cause of the rest is unknown. Clone size and V and J calls were adopted from that table, with D and trimming inferred from the DNA. The sample table shows about 210,000 clones, and around 66% are seen once. 4% to 4.5% of the sample is in the top ten clones.

The sample here was CD4+ T cells sorted from blood, taken at week 4, from a patient treated with tofacitinib. The TCR sequence derives from a human donor with alopecia areata. This sequence uses TRBV7-2 and TRBJ1-4; a tentative D call is TRBD1 (5 bases match). Read as DNA, the sequence is TGTGCCAGCAGCCCTAGCTACGGGACGGCAAATGAAAAACTGTTTTTT. This translates into CASSPSYGTANEKLFF.